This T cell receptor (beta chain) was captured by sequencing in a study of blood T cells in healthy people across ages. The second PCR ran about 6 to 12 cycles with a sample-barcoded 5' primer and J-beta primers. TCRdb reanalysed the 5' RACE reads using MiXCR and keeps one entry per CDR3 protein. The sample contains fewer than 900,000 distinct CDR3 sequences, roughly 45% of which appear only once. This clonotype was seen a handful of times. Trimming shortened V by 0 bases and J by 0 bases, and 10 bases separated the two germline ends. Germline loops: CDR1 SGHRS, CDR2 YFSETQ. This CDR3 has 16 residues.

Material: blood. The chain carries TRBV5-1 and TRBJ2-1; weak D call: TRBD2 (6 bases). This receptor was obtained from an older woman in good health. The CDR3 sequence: CASSLGPTSSYNEQFF. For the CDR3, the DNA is TGCGCCAGCAGCTTGGGCCCGACTAGCTCCTACAATGAGCAGTTCTTC.